The 28 T cell receptor beta chains given below trace back to one sample, sequenced in a study of blood T cell repertoires in COVID-19. Data came from immunoSEQ multiplex PCR; TCRdb stores just in-frame clones and leaves some out. The table lists about 320,000 clones, 65% to 90% of them singletons. The specimen sequenced was peripheral blood. These TCRs come from a human donor in a cohort sampled during active COVID-19.

J is TRBJ1-5 and V is TRBV30; the D is unclear. V lost 0 bases and J 7 bases, leaving 13 bases between the germline ends. The CDR3 spans 14 residues. Germline V CDR1 and CDR2: GTSNPN, SVGIG (reference sequence). The CDR3: CAWSVSSEQQPQHF. The CDR3 DNA reads TGTGCCTGGAGTGTAAGTTCTGAACAACAGCCCCAGCATTTT. Together with reference TRBV30 and TRBJ1-5, the CDR3 gives the full variable domain: SQTIHQWPATLVQPVGSPLSLECTVEGTSNPNLYWYRQAAGRGLQLLFYSVGIGQISSEVPQNLSASRPQDRQFILSSKKLLLSDSGFYLCAWSVSSEQQPQHFGDGTRLSIL.

The J gene is TRBJ1-2, the V gene TRBV2; 7 nucleotides match TRBD1. Germline V gene data show CDR1 as SNHLY and CDR2 as FYNNEI. The CDR3 loop spans 13 amino acids. V was pared by 6 bases and J by 6 bases, with 7 bases of the junction left unmatched. CDR3 region: CASRIRGSDGYTF. The CDR3 DNA sequence: TGTGCCAGCAGGATCAGGGGGTCGGATGGCTACACCTTC.

This chain connects TRBV5-1 to TRBJ2-7; D uncertain. The CDR3 has 14 residues. Trimming removed 4 bases from V and 3 bases from J, with 14 bases in between. Per germline, CDR1 SGHRS and CDR2 YFSETQ. CDR3 sequence: CASSPTTSGYEQYF. The CDR3 DNA follows: TGCGCCAGCAGCCCAACGACGTCGGGCTACGAGCAGTACTTC. Variable domain in full (rest from reference TRBV5-1 and TRBJ2-7): KAGVTQTPRYLIKTRGQQVTLSCSPISGHRSVSWYQQTPGQGLQFLFEYFSETQRNKGNFPGRFSGRQFSNSRSEMNVSTLELGDSALYLCASSPTTSGYEQYFGPGTRLTVT.

This clone has more than one count but fewer than ten. Within the sample, other DNA sequences also encode this same CDR3. The chain recombines TRBV18 with TRBJ1-1, with 7 bases matching TRBD1. J was trimmed by 1 base and V by 3 bases; bases with no gene match: 2. Germline V gene lookup returns CDR1 KGHSH and CDR2 LQKENI. The CDR3 contains 14 residues. Here the CDR3 DNA reads TGTGCCAGCTCACCGGGACAGAAGAACACTGAAGCTTTCTTT. This encodes CASSPGQKNTEAFF.

The chain has TRBV6-5 and TRBJ1-2; D perhaps matches TRBD1 (5 bases). The V gene lost 0 bases and the J gene lost 7 bases, with 12 bases spanning the gap. Looked up from germline, CDR1 is MNHEY and CDR2 is SVGAGI. There are 14 residues in the CDR3. CDR3 DNA: TGTGCCAGCAGTTACTCGGGCCGACAGTCTGGCTACACCTTC. Translated: CASSYSGRQSGYTF.

The CDR3 sequence: CSVEEFGATEQFF. The CDR3 bases are TGCAGCGTTGAAGAATTTGGGGCGACGGAGCAGTTCTTC. This chain joins TRBV29-1 and TRBJ2-1; weak D call: TRBD1 (5 bases). The CDR3 has 13 amino acids. CDR1 is SQVTM and CDR2 is ANQGSEA in the germline V gene. The ends were cut back, 0 bases at V and 10 bases at J, with 13 bases in the middle.

The chain joins TRBV7-9 to TRBJ1-5, with TRBD1 identical over 7 bases. CDR1 is SEHNR and CDR2 is FQNEAQ in the germline V gene (reference sequence). This CDR3 has 15 amino acids. With 5 bases clipped from V and 2 bases from J, the junction kept 6 bases outside the gene matches. CDR3 sequence (DNA): TGTGCCAGCAGCCTTAACGGACAGGGCAATCAGCCCCAGCATTTT. Its protein is CASSLNGQGNQPQHF.

This rearrangement joins TRBV27 to TRBJ2-7; TRBD1 aligns across 8 bases. The CDR3 is 15 residues long. Losses at the gene ends were 2 bases for V and 5 bases for J; bases not matched to a gene: 8. The germline CDR1 and CDR2 sequences are MNHEY and SMNVEV (reference sequence). The CDR3 region has the DNA TGTGCCAGCAGTTTAGTTGCGCAGGGGGCCCACGAGCAGTACTTC. Its protein is CASSLVAQGAHEQYF.

This clone was seen a handful of times. The gene calls are TRBV5-1 and TRBJ1-1; D uncertain. V shed 4 bases and J shed 1 base, with 5 bases lying between them. This CDR3 region has 12 residues. In germline, CDR1 is SGHRS, CDR2 YFSETQ. CDR3 DNA: TGCGCCAGCAGCCCCGGGAACACTGAAGCTTTCTTT. Its protein product is CASSPGNTEAFF.

The chain carries TRBV10-3 and TRBJ1-1; D ambiguous. The CDR3 runs to 13 residues. Germline V gene data show CDR1 as ENHRY and CDR2 as SYGVKD. Trimming cost V 6 bases and J 1 base, with 9 bases left between them. CDR3 in DNA: TGTGCCATCAGGAGCGATCGGAACACTGAAGCTTTCTTT. This encodes CAIRSDRNTEAFF.

The chain carries TRBV5-5 and TRBJ1-5; D call uncertain. Trimming cost V 4 bases and J 0 bases, with 14 bases left between them. CDR1 is SGHKS, CDR2 YYEKEE, per germline (reference sequence). CDR3 length: 16 amino acids. In nucleotides, the CDR3 is TGTGCCAGCAGCCTAGACGAGAGACGTAGCAATCAGCCCCAGCATTTT. This gives the protein CASSLDERRSNQPQHF.

The chain combines TRBV30 with TRBJ2-7, with a tentative D call TRBD2 (6 bases). This CDR3 spans 12 amino acids. The V gene's germline CDR1 is GTSNPN and CDR2 SVGIG (reference sequence). Trimming pared 1 base from V and 5 bases from J, leaving 9 bases between. As DNA, the CDR3 is TGTGCCTGGAGTGGGGGACTCAACGAGCAGTACTTC. Protein: CAWSGGLNEQYF.

CDR3 amino acids: CASTGTSYNEQFF. DNA of the CDR3: TGTGCCAGCACCGGGACTTCTTACAATGAGCAGTTCTTC. The chain has TRBV6-5 and TRBJ2-1, with D perhaps TRBD2 (6 bases). The CDR3 has 13 residues. Trimming removed 7 bases at V and 4 bases at J, with 11 bases between. CDR1 and CDR2 (germline): MNHEY, SVGAGI.

This CDR3 reads CASSRRGQRYEQYF. The CDR3 nucleotides are TGTGCCAGCAGCCGACGAGGGCAAAGGTACGAGCAGTACTTC. The genes are TRBV7-9 and TRBJ2-7, with D possibly TRBD2 on 5 matching bases. CDR3 size: 14 residues. V lost 5 bases and J 4 bases, leaving 15 bases between the germline ends. Germline lookup yields CDR1 SEHNR and CDR2 FQNEAQ (reference sequence).

This clone occurred a few times. V is TRBV9 and J is TRBJ2-7; TRBD1 is a possible D gene (5 bases). The CDR3 has 18 residues. V lost 4 bases and J 0 bases, leaving 23 bases between the germline ends. Germline CDR1 and CDR2: SGDLS and YYNGEE. This chain's CDR3 is CASSPMDKQNYGSYEQYF. The CDR3 DNA follows: TGTGCCAGCAGCCCAATGGACAAACAGAACTACGGCTCCTACGAGCAGTACTTC. The full variable domain, rest sourced from reference TRBV9 and TRBJ2-7, is DSGVTQTPKHLITATGQRVTLRCSPRSGDLSVYWYQQSLDQGLQFLIQYYNGEERAKGNILERFSAQQFPDLHSELNLSSLELGDSALYFCASSPMDKQNYGSYEQYFGPGTRLTVT.

The chain uses TRBV24-1 and TRBJ1-2; maybe TRBD1 (6 bases). The CDR3 runs 14 residues. Germline assignment: CDR1 KGHDR and CDR2 SFDVKD. Trimming took 5 bases from V and 7 from J, leaving 16 bases between them. The CDR3 here is CATSGTGLGGGYTF. In DNA, the CDR3 is TGTGCCACCAGTGGTACAGGGCTTGGGGGTGGCTACACCTTC.

The chain has TRBV18 and TRBJ2-7, with a weak D call TRBD1 (6 bases). The germline V gene encodes CDR1 KGHSH and CDR2 LQKENI. The CDR3 has 13 amino acids. V was clipped by 4 bases and J by 6 bases, with 13 bases between them. CDR3 sequence (DNA): TGTGCCAGCTCACAAAACCGGGACACCGAGCAGTACTTC. It translates to CASSQNRDTEQYF.

The V call is TRBV20-1, the J call TRBJ2-3, with D maybe TRBD2 (5 bases). The germline gives CDR1 DFQATT, CDR2 SNEGSKA (reference sequence). V was cut by 3 bases and J by 0 bases, with 16 bases left in between. This CDR3 is built from 16 residues. The CDR3 loop reads CSASRLVATSTDTQYF. The CDR3 coding sequence is TGCAGTGCTAGTCGGTTAGTAGCGACTAGCACAGATACGCAGTATTTT.

The chain employs TRBV7-3 and TRBJ2-1; 9 bases align to TRBD2. Germline V CDR1 and CDR2: SGHTA, FQGTGA. J was trimmed by 3 bases and V by 5 bases; bases with no gene match: 8. This CDR3 spans 16 amino acids. CDR3 residues: CASSKSGGNNYNEQFF. In DNA, the CDR3 is TGTGCCAGCAGCAAGAGCGGGGGGAATAACTACAATGAGCAGTTCTTC.

The genes are TRBV5-4 and TRBJ2-5; D not resolved. This CDR3 region has 13 residues. The germline CDR1 and CDR2 sequences are SGHNT and YYREEE (reference sequence). V lost 1 base to trimming and J lost 0 bases, with 4 bases between them. The CDR3 nucleotides read TGTGCCAGCAGCTTGTATCACCAAGAGACCCAGTACTTC. It encodes CASSLYHQETQYF.

This rearrangement joins TRBV18 to TRBJ1-5, with unresolved D. CDR1 is KGHSH, CDR2 LQKENI, per germline. The germline V and J ends were trimmed by 3 bases and 3 bases, with 9 bases remaining between them. The CDR3 contains 14 residues. The CDR3 DNA reads as TGTGCCAGCTCACCGGGAGGGTACAATCAGCCCCAGCATTTT. This gives the protein CASSPGGYNQPQHF.

J is TRBJ1-2 and V is TRBV6-2 or TRBV6-3; D is unresolved. This CDR3 comprises 14 residues. CDR1 is MNHEY, CDR2 SVGEGT, per germline. V was trimmed by 0 bases and J by 4 bases, leaving 9 bases between them. The CDR3 coding sequence is TGTGCCAGCAGTTACTCGCAACTGAGCTATGGCTACACCTTC. This gives the protein CASSYSQLSYGYTF.

CDR3 sequence (DNA): TGTGCCAGCAGTGATGCATTCGGGGCTTTCTTT. This gives the protein CASSDAFGAFF. The chain carries TRBV6-1 and TRBJ1-1, with D unclear. This CDR3 has 11 amino acids. Trimming removed 3 bases from V and 11 bases from J, with 10 bases in between. In germline, CDR1 is MNHNS, CDR2 SASEGT.

Remarks on this clone: The sample has other DNA sequences that encode this CDR3 too. The chain is built from TRBV20-1 and TRBJ1-2, with a tentative D call TRBD1 (6 bases). Trimming pared 5 bases from V and 6 bases from J, leaving 10 bases between. CDR1 and CDR2 (germline): DFQATT, SNEGSKA (reference sequence). There are 11 residues in the CDR3. The CDR3 loop reads CSAGRGDGYTF. CDR3 coding DNA: TGCAGTGCTGGCAGGGGTGATGGCTACACCTTC.

This chain joins TRBV18 and TRBJ2-5; D unresolved. The CDR3 extends over 15 amino acids. V lost 1 base to trimming and J lost 2 bases, with 11 bases between them. CDR1 is KGHSH, CDR2 LQKENI, per germline. CDR3 residues: CASSPQQVAQETQYF. Written as DNA, the CDR3 is TGTGCCAGCTCACCACAACAAGTAGCACAAGAGACCCAGTACTTC.

The genes are TRBV23-1 and TRBJ1-5; tentative D call: TRBD1 (5 bases). TRBV23-1 is annotated as an ORF whose role is uncertain. Trimming removed 10 bases from V and 10 bases from J, with 14 bases in between. The CDR3 sequence is 11 residues long. The CDR3 nucleotides read TGCGCCATCCTATGGTGGGGCCCCCAGCATTTT. Its protein is CAILWWGPQHF.

On this clone: The sample contains more than one DNA sequence encoding this CDR3. This rearrangement joins TRBV10-3 to TRBJ1-1; a weak D match, TRBD1 (6 bases). The CDR3 runs to 14 residues. Trimming stripped 0 bases from V and 2 bases from J, with 7 bases between. The V gene's germline CDR1 is ENHRY and CDR2 SYGVKD. The CDR3, as DNA: TGTGCCATCAGTGAGTCCAGGGGAAACACTGAAGCTTTCTTT. Protein: CAISESRGNTEAFF.

This chain uses TRBV27 with TRBJ1-1; 7 nucleotides line up with TRBD1. The CDR3 length is 13 residues. Germline V lookup: CDR1 MNHEY, CDR2 SMNVEV (reference sequence). V was clipped by 6 bases and J by 3 bases; unmatched bases: 4. CDR3 bases: TGTGCCAGCAGCCCTGACAGGGACACTGAAGCTTTCTTT. The encoded protein is CASSPDRDTEAFF.